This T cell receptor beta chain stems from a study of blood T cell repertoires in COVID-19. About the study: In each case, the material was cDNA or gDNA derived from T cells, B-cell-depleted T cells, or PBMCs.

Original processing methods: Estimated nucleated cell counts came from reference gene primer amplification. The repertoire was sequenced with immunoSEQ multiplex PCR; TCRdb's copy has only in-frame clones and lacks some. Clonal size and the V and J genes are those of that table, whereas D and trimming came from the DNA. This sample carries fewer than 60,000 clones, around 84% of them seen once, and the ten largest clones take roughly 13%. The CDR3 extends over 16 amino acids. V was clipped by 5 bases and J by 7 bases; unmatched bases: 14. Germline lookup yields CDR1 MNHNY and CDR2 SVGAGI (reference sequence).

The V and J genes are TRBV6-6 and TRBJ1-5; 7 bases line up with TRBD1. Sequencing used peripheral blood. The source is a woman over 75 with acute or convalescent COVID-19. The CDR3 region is CASSRGLRQGRQPQHF. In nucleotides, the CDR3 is TGTGCCAGCAGTCGAGGGCTAAGACAGGGTAGACAGCCCCAGCATTTT.